The subject of this entry is one T cell receptor beta chain. The antigen is not known. Produced via immunoSEQ multiplex PCR; TCRdb's table is partial and in-frame only. The table shows approximately 2,200,000 clones, with roughly 91% occurring only once. Trimming cost V 4 bases and J 7 bases, with 19 bases left between them. The CDR3 spans 16 residues. Germline V gene sequence: CDR1 LNHDA, CDR2 SQIVND (reference sequence). The data stem from a study of shared clonotypes between healthy human individuals. Overall study results and limits: Generation probabilities of non-shared clonotypes were lower (relative to those shared by all four donors).

As defined, naive CD8 cells were CD45RO-negative and positively selected for CCR7, with terminally differentiated effector memory CD45RA+ cells excluded. Sequencing was carried out using naive CD8+ T cells from PBMCs. The receptor comes from a man younger than 30 in good health. Some clones in this sample may be carry-over from other donors' samples. The chain has TRBV19 and TRBJ2-2; either TRBD1 or TRBD2 may supply D (6 bases each). This CDR3 is CASSNLTGLIDGELFF. The CDR3 bases are TGTGCCAGTAGTAACCTGACAGGACTAATCGACGGGGAGCTGTTTTTT.